This TCR beta chain emerged from a study of blood T cells in healthy people across ages (dated by TCRdb to about 2015). About the investigation overall: Template switching captured roughly one uniquely barcoded TCR beta cDNA molecule per two T cells in model experiments. For two donors (one aged 18 to 30 and one aged 80 or older), the study analyzed two additional independent replicas of 1 million unique cDNA reads from the same blood draw. Four age groups were formed from the donors: young (average around 15 years), middle-aged (less than 40), aged (62) and long-lived (around 82). Using deep sequencing normalized with unique cDNA molecular identifiers, the study measured how TCR beta repertoire diversity changes with age. Donors of different ages were randomly distributed across sequencing lanes to avoid experimental bias.

The CDR3 contains 14 residues, cysteine and phenylalanine counted. Here the CDR3 DNA is all that survives: 42 bases in frame from base 1. Between the V and J ends, shortened by 1 base and 2 bases respectively, the junction contains 9 bases. Library construction relied on 5' RACE. Sequenced on an Illumina HiSeq 2500. A second roughly 7 to 11 cycle PCR used a sample-barcoded 5' primer and a J-beta primer mix. A template-switch 5' adaptor carrying 12 random nucleotides introduced a unique molecular identifier onto each TCR beta cDNA molecule. Each sample yielded at least 2.5 million CDR3-containing paired-end reads. The Mint cDNA synthesis kit, primed by a TRBC-specific oligonucleotide, was used to synthesize first-strand cDNA from all RNA. After uracil-DNA glycosylase treatment, a first 18-cycle PCR used universal primers M1SS and BC2_uni_R on all cDNA. On the study's bioinformatics: Each sample was normalized by randomly selecting 1 million high-quality reads, each carrying a distinct molecular identifier. Reads with shared molecular identifiers were discarded instead of being binned into consensus sequences. CDR3 identification, clonotype clustering and error correction used MiTCR with a Q25 quality threshold and the strictest error-elimination algorithm. A nonparametric unseen species model using Euler transformation provided a lower-bound estimate of total TCR beta diversity. TCRdb reanalyzed the raw reads on its own, using fastp at Q25 for trimming and MiXCR for clone calling, and kept in-frame beta chains. Each CDR3 protein gets just one entry, which takes the most common genes and DNA from the rows behind it. TCRdb's processing, not the authors' own work, is the source of the V and J calls. Here the sample has 1.5 million to 2 million distinct CDR3 sequences; 28% occur a single time. About 7.7% of the sample lies in the top ten.

In its sample, this clonotype was seen many times. The antigen it recognizes is unknown. No much larger clone is present one base from it, and per-base qualities are unavailable. Donors were 39 systemically healthy Caucasian individuals from Russia aged roughly 6 to 100 years. Approximately 9 milliliters of peripheral blood were collected from each donor into EDTA-treated Vacutainer tubes. PBMCs were isolated by Ficoll-Paque density-gradient centrifugation, with at least 7 million obtained per sample. Trizol reagent was used to extract total RNA from the PBMCs, yielding at least 5.5 micrograms per sample. For every donor, an aliquot of PBMCs went through flow cytometry to measure the percentages of naive CD45RAhigh/CD27high T cells. Paper-wide results and their limitations: Estimates of total diversity based on one million sequenced T cells were considered lower bounds and underestimates. There was a strong correlation between observed TCR beta diversity and the percentage of naive T cells measured by flow cytometry. As age increased, observed TCR beta diversity per million T cells dropped in a roughly linear way, and a significant reduction was already evident by age 40. Compared with the aged group, the long-lived group had more naive CD4+ T cells, fewer expanded clones and increased TCR diversity, suggesting age selection. Donor CMV infection status was unknown, potentially confounding age-related changes in expanded clonotypes. Because profiling used bulk unsorted PBMCs, naive and antigen-experienced compartments could not be compared conclusively.

The clonotype was recovered from a woman aged 25-40 years in good health. Input material: blood. The rearranged segments are TRBV12-3 or TRBV12-4 and TRBJ2-7; the best D guess is TRBD2, with 5 bases matching. The DNA reads TGTGCCAGCAGTTTAGAACTAGGTCCCTACGAGCAGTACTTC. This is translated as CASSLELGPYEQYF.